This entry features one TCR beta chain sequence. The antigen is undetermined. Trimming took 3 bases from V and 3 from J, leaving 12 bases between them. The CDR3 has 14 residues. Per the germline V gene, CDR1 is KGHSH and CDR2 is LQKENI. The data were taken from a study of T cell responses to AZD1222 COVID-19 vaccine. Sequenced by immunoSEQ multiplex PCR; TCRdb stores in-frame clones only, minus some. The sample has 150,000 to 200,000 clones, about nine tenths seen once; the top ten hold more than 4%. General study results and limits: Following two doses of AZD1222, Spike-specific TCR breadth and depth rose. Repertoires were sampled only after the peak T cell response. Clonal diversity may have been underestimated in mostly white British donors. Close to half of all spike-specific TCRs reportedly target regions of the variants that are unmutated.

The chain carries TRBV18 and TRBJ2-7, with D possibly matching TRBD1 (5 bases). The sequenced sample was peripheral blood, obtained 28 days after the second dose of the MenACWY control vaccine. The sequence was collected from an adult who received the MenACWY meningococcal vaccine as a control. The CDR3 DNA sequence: TGTGCCAGCTCACCCACATCAGGGCTCTACGAGCAGTACTTC. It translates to CASSPTSGLYEQYF.